This T cell receptor beta chain stems from a study of Ad26.COV2.S vaccination and SARS-CoV-2 variants. About the research overall: The COV1001 Ad26.COV2.S trial arm included the donor. Whole-study results and caveats: Reported post-vaccination CD8+ and CD4+ T cell responses to spike showed substantial breadth. Breadth and depth estimates from TCRs may understate total T cell responses.

For this clone: What it recognizes is unknown.

The CDR3 has 14 residues. Germline CDR1 is LGHNT and CDR2 is FRNRAP. J was trimmed by 4 bases and V by 5 bases; bases with no gene match: 3. The protocol was immunoSEQ multiplex PCR, while the TCRdb copy is restricted to in-frame clones and leaves out a portion. The repertoire holds roughly 320,000 clones, about 86% seen once, with 1.9% in the top ten. The sample's treatment: 15 to 20 received Ad26.COV2.S at low or high dose, single or two shots; roughly 5 received placebo; per-sample allocation not given. Sampling happened 63 days after the first vaccine or placebo injection. This person who donated was an adult of 18-55 years in Boston.

The chain uses TRBV12-5 and TRBJ1-1; 11 nucleotides line up with TRBD1. The sequenced sample was peripheral blood, obtained in a trial of Ad26.COV2.S vaccine versus placebo. The clonotype was recovered from a person between 18 and 65 years old who received the Ad26.COV2.S COVID-19 vaccine or a placebo. Here the CDR3 reads CASGPGQGVTEAFF. CDR3 DNA: TGTGCTAGTGGTCCGGGACAGGGGGTCACTGAAGCTTTCTTT.